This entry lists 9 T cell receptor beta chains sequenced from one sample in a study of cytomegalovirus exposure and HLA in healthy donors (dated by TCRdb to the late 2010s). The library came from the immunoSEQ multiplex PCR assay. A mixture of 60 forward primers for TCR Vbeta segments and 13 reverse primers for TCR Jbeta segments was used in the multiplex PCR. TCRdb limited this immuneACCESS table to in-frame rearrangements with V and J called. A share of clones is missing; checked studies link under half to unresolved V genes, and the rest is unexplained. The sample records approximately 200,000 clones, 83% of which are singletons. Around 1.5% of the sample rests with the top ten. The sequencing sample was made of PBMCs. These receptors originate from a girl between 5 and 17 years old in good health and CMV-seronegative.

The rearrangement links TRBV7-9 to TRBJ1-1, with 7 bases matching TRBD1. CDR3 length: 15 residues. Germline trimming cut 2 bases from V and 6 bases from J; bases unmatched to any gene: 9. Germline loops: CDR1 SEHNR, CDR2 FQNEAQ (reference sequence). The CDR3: CASSLLRDSQPEAFF. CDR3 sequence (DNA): TGTGCCAGCAGCTTACTCCGGGACAGCCAGCCTGAAGCTTTCTTT.

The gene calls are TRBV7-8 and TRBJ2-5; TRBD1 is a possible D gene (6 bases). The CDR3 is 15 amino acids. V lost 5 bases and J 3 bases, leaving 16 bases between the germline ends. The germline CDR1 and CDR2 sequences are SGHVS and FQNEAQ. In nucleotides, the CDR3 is TGTGCCAGCAGCACCAGGGGCGCTAGTAAAGAGACCCAGTACTTC. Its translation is CASSTRGASKETQYF. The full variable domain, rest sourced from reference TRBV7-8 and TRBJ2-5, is GAGVSQSPRYKVAKRGQDVALRCDPISGHVSLFWYQQALGQGPEFLTYFQNEAQLDKSGLPSDRFFAERPEGSVSTLKIQRTQQEDSAVYLCASSTRGASKETQYFGPGTRLLVL.

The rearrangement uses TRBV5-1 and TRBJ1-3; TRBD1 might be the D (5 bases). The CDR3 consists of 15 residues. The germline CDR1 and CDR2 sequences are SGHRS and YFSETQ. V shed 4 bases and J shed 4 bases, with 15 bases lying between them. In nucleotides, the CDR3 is TGCGCCAGCAGCCCCCGGGGGGAGCCGGGAAACACCATATATTTT. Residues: CASSPRGEPGNTIYF.

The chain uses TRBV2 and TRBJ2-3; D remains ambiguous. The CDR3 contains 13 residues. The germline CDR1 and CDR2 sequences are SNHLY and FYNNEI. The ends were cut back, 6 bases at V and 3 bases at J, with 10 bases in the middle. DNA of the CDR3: TGTGCCAGCAGAGGCCAGGTAACAGATACGCAGTATTTT. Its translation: CASRGQVTDTQYF.

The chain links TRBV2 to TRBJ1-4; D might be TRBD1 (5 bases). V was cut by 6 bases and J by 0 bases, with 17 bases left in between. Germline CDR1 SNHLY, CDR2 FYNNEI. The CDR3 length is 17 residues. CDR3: CASRRGVGLATNEKLFF. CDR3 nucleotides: TGTGCCAGCAGGCGGGGGGTTGGCCTTGCAACTAATGAAAAACTGTTTTTT.

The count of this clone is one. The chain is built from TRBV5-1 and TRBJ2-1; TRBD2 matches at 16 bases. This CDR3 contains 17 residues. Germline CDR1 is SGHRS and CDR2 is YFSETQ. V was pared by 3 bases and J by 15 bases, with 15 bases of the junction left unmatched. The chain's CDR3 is CASSSSPGLAGGSLMFF. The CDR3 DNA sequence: TGCGCCAGCAGCTCCTCGCCGGGACTAGCGGGAGGGTCCTTAATGTTCTTC.

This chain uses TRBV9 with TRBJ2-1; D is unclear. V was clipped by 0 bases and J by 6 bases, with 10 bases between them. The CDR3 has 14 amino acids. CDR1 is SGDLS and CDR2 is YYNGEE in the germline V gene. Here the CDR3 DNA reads TGTGCCAGCAGCGTAGAAGTAGTTCCCAATGAGCAGTTCTTC. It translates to CASSVEVVPNEQFF.

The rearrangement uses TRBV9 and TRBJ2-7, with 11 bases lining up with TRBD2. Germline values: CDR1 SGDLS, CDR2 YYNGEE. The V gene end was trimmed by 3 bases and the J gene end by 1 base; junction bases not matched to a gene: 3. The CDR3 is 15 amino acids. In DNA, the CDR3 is TGTGCCAGCAGCGCGGGGACTAGCGGTTCCTACGAGCAGTACTTC. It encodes CASSAGTSGSYEQYF. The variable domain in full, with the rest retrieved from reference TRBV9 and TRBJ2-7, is DSGVTQTPKHLITATGQRVTLRCSPRSGDLSVYWYQQSLDQGLQFLIQYYNGEERAKGNILERFSAQQFPDLHSELNLSSLELGDSALYFCASSAGTSGSYEQYFGPGTRLTVT.

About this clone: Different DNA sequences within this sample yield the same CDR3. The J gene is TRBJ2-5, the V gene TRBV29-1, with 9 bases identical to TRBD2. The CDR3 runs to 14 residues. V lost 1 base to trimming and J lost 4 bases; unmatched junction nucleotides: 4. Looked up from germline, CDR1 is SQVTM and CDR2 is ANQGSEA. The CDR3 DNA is TGCAGCGTTGAAGGATTAGCGGGGGTAGAGACCCAGTACTTC. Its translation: CSVEGLAGVETQYF.